This T cell receptor (beta chain) emerged from a study of shared clonotypes between healthy human individuals. Study-level results: The sharing of roughly 5% of naive CD4 clonotypes was seen across several donors.

This CDR3 is built from 15 residues. V was shortened by 0 bases and J by 4 bases, with 10 bases between the two germline ends. Looked up from germline, CDR1 is GTSNPN and CDR2 is SVGIG (reference sequence). Notes on this clone: No antigen is known for it.

Splitting of each subset's genomic DNA was done evenly across several immunoSEQ plates. Profiled with immunoSEQ multiplex PCR; TCRdb holds only in-frame clones, not every one. The data contain some 2.1 million clones, 85% to 95% of them seen just once; the ten biggest clones take up 0.1% to 0.15%. All donors were Caucasian adults living in Nashville, Tennessee. It was into CD45RA+ naive and CD45RA-negative memory subsets that the CD4+ cells were split. The genes are TRBV30 and TRBJ1-6; D remains ambiguous. This TCR was recovered from a young man in good health. Sequences were obtained from naive CD4+ T cells sorted from blood. Subset: CD45RA+ positively selected. The chain's CDR3 is CAWSVFPEYNSPLHF. CDR3 in DNA: TGTGCCTGGAGTGTATTTCCGGAATATAATTCACCCCTCCACTTT.